This TCR beta chain is from a study of blood T cell repertoires in COVID-19. Germline CDR1 reads MNHEY; CDR2 reads SMNVEV (reference sequence). V trimming: 5 bases; J trimming: 4 bases; junction bases outside the gene matches: 15. This CDR3 is built from 17 residues. Original data processing: Estimation of nucleated cell counts was performed using reference gene primer amplification. The assay was immunoSEQ multiplex PCR, and TCRdb's table has in-frame clones only and misses some. The V and J calls and clone size are taken from that table; D and trimming were inferred from the DNA. The repertoire holds roughly 300,000 clones, approximately 86% seen once, with about 4.2% in the top ten.

Specimen: PBMCs or T cells enriched from blood (not recorded which). This clonotype originated in a woman aged 40 to 50 with acute COVID-19. V gene TRBV27 combines with J gene TRBJ1-2; 8 positions agree with TRBD1. CDR3 coding DNA: TGTGCCAGCAGTACCCAAGGACAGGGCCCTTATCTCTATGGCTACACCTTC. Its translation: CASSTQGQGPYLYGYTF.